The 20 T cell receptor beta chains presented below share a single source sample, sequenced in a study of T cell repertoires in cytomegalovirus infection. TCRdb reprocessed the reads via MiXCR and lists one record per CDR3 protein. In the table there are approximately 500,000 distinct CDR3 sequences, approximately 15% of which are singletons. The sample taken for sequencing was CD8+ T cells from PBMCs. These receptors all stem from a human donor in good health (CMV status not recorded). Some clones in this sample may be carry-over from other donors' samples.

V gene TRBV19 combines with J gene TRBJ2-1; TRBD1 matches 11 bases. V lost 4 bases to trimming and J lost 1 base; unmatched junction nucleotides: 3. Germline-derived CDR1 and CDR2 are LNHDA and SQIVND (reference sequence). The CDR3 covers 16 residues. The CDR3 reads CASSKDRGLSYNEQFF. The CDR3 DNA reads as TGTGCCAGTAGTAAGGACAGGGGGCTTTCCTACAATGAGCAGTTCTTC.

This clonotype was seen once. The rearrangement links TRBV30 to TRBJ1-6, with D hard to call. This CDR3 contains 14 residues. V dropped 2 bases and J dropped 7 bases, with 12 bases sitting between them. Germline V CDR1 and CDR2: GTSNPN, SVGIG (reference sequence). In nucleotides, the CDR3 is TGTGCCTGGAGTCCACCTAGATGGAATTCACCCCTCCACTTT. This translates into CAWSPPRWNSPLHF.

As for this clonotype: Given a much more abundant clone one base away, this may be a read error. Lacking the conserved final phenylalanine or tryptophan, this CDR3 likely reflects a read error. The rearrangement uses TRBV6-1 and TRBJ2-1, with a tentative D call TRBD1 (5 bases). Germline assignment: CDR1 MNHNS and CDR2 SASEGT. CDR3 length: 14 amino acids. Between the trimmed V and J ends, which lost 8 bases and 2 bases, there was a span of 13 bases. CDR3 nucleotide sequence: TGTGCCAGCCAACAGGTTCCCACCTACAATGAGCAGTTCTTA. This gives the protein CASQQVPTYNEQFL.

A remark on this clonotype: One end of the junction does not line up with germline, which may come from a read error. CDR3 DNA: TGCGCCAGCGGCTTGGAACAACCCGGGACAGGGAAGATGAATGAGCAGTTCTTC. Amino acid sequence: CASGLEQPGTGKMNEQFF. The rearrangement joins TRBV5-1 to TRBJ2-1; 9 nucleotides line up with TRBD1. CDR3 length: 18 amino acids. Germline V CDR1 and CDR2: SGHRS, YFSETQ.

This clonotype came up many times. This sequence joins TRBV12-3 or TRBV12-4 and TRBJ1-2; D possibly corresponds to TRBD1 (6 bases). There are 14 residues in the CDR3. V lost 7 bases and J 4 bases, leaving 16 bases between the germline ends. In DNA form, the CDR3 reads TGTGCCAGCACCTCCTCAGGGGCGGGCTATGGCTACACCTTC. Protein: CASTSSGAGYGYTF.

This clonotype was recorded a few times. The chain employs TRBV2 and TRBJ2-5; 12 bases are a match to TRBD2. CDR3 length: 15 residues. CDR1 SNHLY and CDR2 FYNNEI come from the germline V gene. V was clipped by 6 bases and J by 1 base; unmatched bases: 3. CDR3 nucleotide sequence: TGTGCCAGCAGCAGACTAGCGGGGGCCCAAGAGACCCAGTACTTC. Residues: CASSRLAGAQETQYF.

This clonotype has ten or more counts. The chain is built from TRBV7-9 and TRBJ2-7; no reliable D call. Looked up from germline, CDR1 is SEHNR and CDR2 is FQNEAQ (reference sequence). This CDR3 contains 14 residues. The V end lost 4 bases, the J end lost 0 bases, and 10 bases lay between the germline ends. The DNA for the CDR3 is TGTGCCAGCAGCTCTTCCTTTATCTCCTACGAGCAGTACTTC. The encoded protein is CASSSSFISYEQYF. Using reference TRBV7-9 and TRBJ2-7 for the parts outside the CDR3, the full variable domain is DTGVSQNPRHKITKRGQNVTFRCDPISEHNRLYWYRQTLGQGPEFLTYFQNEAQLEKSRLLSDRFSAERPKGSFSTLEIQRTEQGDSAMYLCASSSSFISYEQYFGPGTRLTVT.

This clonotype was observed a handful of times. The chain combines TRBV20-1 with TRBJ2-1, with 8 bases aligning to TRBD1. This CDR3 is 15 amino acids long. Per germline, CDR1 DFQATT and CDR2 SNEGSKA (reference sequence). V shed 3 bases, J shed 7 bases, and the junction held 11 bases outside the gene matches. The CDR3 DNA is TGCAGTGCTAGCCTACAGGGGGAATTTACGAATGAGCAGTTCTTC. Its translation: CSASLQGEFTNEQFF.

On this clonotype itself: Being one base from a much bigger clone, this may be a read error. The V call is TRBV7-8, the J call TRBJ2-7, with D perhaps matching TRBD2 (5 bases). The CDR3 extends over 13 amino acids. Germline CDR1 and CDR2: SGHVS and FQNEAQ. Deletions cut 5 bases from V and 3 bases from J, with 11 bases between. In nucleotides, the CDR3 is TGTGCCAGCAGCAGGAGGCAGTACTACGAGCAGTACTTC. It is translated as CASSRRQYYEQYF.

V and J are TRBV28 and TRBJ2-2; no definite D call. The germline V and J ends were trimmed by 5 bases and 5 bases, with 6 bases remaining between them. This CDR3 region has 12 residues. The germline gives CDR1 MDHEN, CDR2 SYDVKM. The CDR3 region is CASSQWTGELFF. The DNA for the CDR3 is TGTGCCAGCAGTCAATGGACCGGGGAGCTGTTTTTT.

This clonotype was observed a handful of times. The chain joins TRBV12-3 or TRBV12-4 to TRBJ2-7; weak D call: TRBD1 (5 bases). The CDR3 runs 15 residues. V shed 3 bases and J shed 2 bases, with 14 bases lying between them. The CDR3 loop is CASSLAAGQTYEQYF. In DNA, the CDR3 is TGTGCCAGCAGTTTGGCGGCAGGGCAAACCTACGAGCAGTACTTC.

This clonotype has only a few counts. The chain recombines TRBV29-1 with TRBJ1-1, with a tentative D call TRBD1 (6 bases). Trimming removed 2 bases at V and 0 bases at J, with 13 bases between. The germline CDR1 and CDR2 sequences are SQVTM and ANQGSEA. The CDR3 consists of 15 residues. The CDR3 DNA follows: TGCAGCGTTGAACCGTCCGGACAGATGAACACTGAAGCTTTCTTT. Its protein product is CSVEPSGQMNTEAFF.

Many counts were recorded for this clonotype. The chain recombines TRBV7-9 with TRBJ1-1; TRBD1 is a possible D gene (5 bases). The CDR3 length is 15 residues. With 5 bases removed from V and 0 bases from J, the gap between germline ends came to 13 bases. In germline, CDR1 is SEHNR, CDR2 FQNEAQ (reference sequence). The CDR3 spells CASSTPQVLNTEAFF. For the CDR3, the DNA is TGTGCCAGCAGCACACCACAGGTACTGAACACTGAAGCTTTCTTT.

A word on this clonotype: This may be a read error, as it is one base from a much larger clone. The gene calls are TRBV12-5 and TRBJ2-3; 8 bases agree with TRBD2. Germline assignment: CDR1 LGHNT and CDR2 FRNRAP. This CDR3 contains 16 residues. The CDR3 sequence: CASGLEAGASTDMQYF. The CDR3 DNA follows: TGTGCTAGTGGTCTGGAAGCGGGGGCCAGCACAGATATGCAGTATTTT.

The chain has TRBV2 and TRBJ1-1, with D unresolved. V dropped 8 bases and J dropped 7 bases, with 17 bases sitting between them. The germline V gene encodes CDR1 SNHLY and CDR2 FYNNEI. There are 13 residues in the CDR3. The DNA of the CDR3 is TGTGCCAGCGCCCGCCCTTATAAGGATGAAGCTTTCTTT. Translating gives CASARPYKDEAFF. Full variable domain (remainder filled in from reference TRBV2 and TRBJ1-1): EPEVTQTPSHQVTQMGQEVILRCVPISNHLYFYWYRQILGQKVEFLVSFYNNEISEKSEIFDDQFSVERPDGSNFTLKIRSTKLEDSAMYFCASARPYKDEAFFGQGTRLTVV.

This chain links TRBV2 with TRBJ1-5; D might be TRBD1 (6 bases). The germline V gene encodes CDR1 SNHLY and CDR2 FYNNEI. V was cut by 3 bases and J by 3 bases, with 21 bases left in between. The CDR3 extends over 18 amino acids. CDR3 region: CASSELGARLVDNQPQHF. The DNA for the CDR3 is TGTGCCAGCAGTGAGTTGGGGGCGCGCTTAGTTGACAATCAGCCCCAGCATTTT.

Details on this clonotype: The junction shows a germline mismatch at one end, possibly a read error. The chain is built from TRBV10-2 and TRBJ2-7; 8 bases align to TRBD2. The germline V gene encodes CDR1 WSHSY and CDR2 SAAADI. This CDR3 spans 14 amino acids. DNA of the CDR3: TGCGCCAGCGGTGAAGCGGGAGAGCCACGGGAGCAGTACTTC. This encodes CASGEAGEPREQYF.

This clonotype was seen at least ten times. The chain links TRBV20-1 to TRBJ2-5, with 8 bases matching TRBD1. Per the germline V gene, CDR1 is DFQATT and CDR2 is SNEGSKA (reference sequence). This CDR3 comprises 15 residues. Unmatched junction bases numbered 13, after V lost 6 bases and J lost 4 bases. The CDR3 DNA reads TGCAGTGCATTAGACAGGGGAGGCTTTGGAGAGACCCAGTACTTC. This encodes CSALDRGGFGETQYF.

This clonotype was observed many times. The CDR3, as DNA: TGTGCCAGCAGTCCATGGACTAGCGGGCGAAAGGACATTCAGTACTTC. Protein product: CASSPWTSGRKDIQYF. The V and J genes are TRBV6-2 or TRBV6-3 and TRBJ2-4; 11 bases map to TRBD2. CDR3 length: 16 amino acids. With 5 bases clipped from V and 8 bases from J, the junction kept 11 bases outside the gene matches. Germline values: CDR1 MNHEY, CDR2 SVGEGT.

In this sample, this clonotype turned up a few times. The chain recombines TRBV5-5 with TRBJ2-5, with D perhaps given as TRBD1 or TRBD2 (6 bases each). The germline gives CDR1 SGHKS, CDR2 YYEKEE (reference sequence). The V end was cut by 4 bases, the J end by 2 bases, with 12 bases between. CDR3 size: 14 residues. CDR3: CASSAGHTQETQYF. In nucleotides, the CDR3 is TGTGCCAGCAGCGCGGGACATACACAAGAGACCCAGTACTTC.